These 27 T cell receptor beta chains were sequenced from one sample in a study of blood T cell repertoires in COVID-19. Clones were read by immunoSEQ multiplex PCR, and TCRdb kept only the in-frame ones, dropping some. This sample yields about 380,000 clones, of which roughly 90% are seen a single time; 0.95% to 1.5% belongs to the top ten. Source material: peripheral blood. Every receptor here comes from a man aged 35 to 55 with acute or convalescent COVID-19.

The chain couples TRBV10-1 to TRBJ2-2; 10 bases map to TRBD2. J gave up 2 bases and V 0 bases, and 9 bases lay outside the gene matches. Germline lookup yields CDR1 WNHNN and CDR2 SYGVQD (reference sequence). This CDR3 comprises 19 residues. The CDR3 nucleotides read TGCGCCAGCAGTGAGTCAGGCAGCGGGAGGGGGGTCAACACCGGGGAGCTGTTTTTT. Protein: CASSESGSGRGVNTGELFF.

This clone was seen just once. This chain uses TRBV6-5 with TRBJ1-1, with D maybe TRBD1 (5 bases). With 5 bases removed from V and 3 bases from J, the gap between germline ends came to 13 bases. The CDR3 length is 14 residues. CDR1 and CDR2 from the germline V gene are MNHEY and SVGAGI. The CDR3 region has the DNA TGTGCCAGCAGTAGAAGGACACCAGACACTGAAGCTTTCTTT. Protein: CASSRRTPDTEAFF.

This chain joins TRBV5-5 and TRBJ1-1; 7 bases fit TRBD1. V lost 4 bases, J lost 3 bases, and 6 bases stayed unmatched. This CDR3 spans 14 amino acids. Germline V gives CDR1 SGHKS, CDR2 YYEKEE (reference sequence). DNA for the CDR3: TGTGCCAGCAGCCTAACGACAGGGTACACTGAAGCTTTCTTT. This translates into CASSLTTGYTEAFF.

The chain is built from TRBV7-8 and TRBJ1-5; unclear D gene. Germline V gene data show CDR1 as SGHVS and CDR2 as FQNEAQ. Trimming took off 2 bases at V and 6 bases at J, with 14 bases between the two ends. This CDR3 comprises 15 residues. The CDR3 DNA follows: TGTGCCAGCAGCTTAATGCCAGATGGTGGTCAGCCCCAGCATTTT. Its translation: CASSLMPDGGQPQHF.

This chain uses TRBV13 with TRBJ2-7, with TRBD1 identical over 8 bases. Germline V gene lookup returns CDR1 PRHDT and CDR2 FYEKMQ (reference sequence). The CDR3 runs to 14 residues. Trimming cost V 5 bases and J 4 bases; bases outside gene matches: 7. CDR3 DNA: TGTGCCAGCAGCAGCACAGGGGGAAAGTACGAGCAGTACTTC. This codes for CASSSTGGKYEQYF.

The chain joins TRBV15 to TRBJ1-3; D is undetermined. V shed 0 bases and J shed 7 bases, with 13 bases lying between them. Germline assignment: CDR1 LNHNV and CDR2 YYDKDF (reference sequence). This CDR3 spans 15 amino acids. The CDR3: CATSRDRTGLNTIYF. The CDR3 DNA sequence: TGTGCCACCAGCAGAGATCGTACGGGGTTGAACACCATATATTTT.

This chain links TRBV5-5 with TRBJ1-4; D might be TRBD1 (5 bases). Trimming shortened V by 0 bases and J by 12 bases, and 18 bases separated the two germline ends. The length of the CDR3 is 15 residues. Germline V lookup: CDR1 SGHKS, CDR2 YYEKEE (reference sequence). The DNA of the CDR3 is TGTGCCAGCAGCTTGGACCCCGGGGGAGGGGAGGAACTGTTTTTT. This encodes CASSLDPGGGEELFF.

V usage is TRBV6-5 and J usage is TRBJ2-7; a possible D gene is TRBD2 (6 bases). Germline CDR1 and CDR2: MNHEY and SVGAGI. This CDR3 region has 15 residues. V gave up 0 bases and J gave up 5 bases, with 14 bases separating them. The CDR3 region is CASSYSYQGGHEQYF. The CDR3 DNA reads as TGTGCCAGCAGTTACTCGTACCAGGGAGGCCACGAGCAGTACTTC.

The chain carries TRBV7-3 and TRBJ2-2; TRBD2 matches 10 bases. The V and J ends lost 3 bases and 6 bases, in that order; junction bases with no gene match: 4. The CDR3 spans 15 residues. Per the germline V gene, CDR1 is SGHTA and CDR2 is FQGTGA. In nucleotides, the CDR3 is TGTGCCAGCAGCTTCAGCGGGAGGGCCTCCGGGGAGCTGTTTTTT. This codes for CASSFSGRASGELFF.

This sequence joins TRBV9 and TRBJ2-1; 9 bases match TRBD1. Germline values: CDR1 SGDLS, CDR2 YYNGEE. The junction had 8 bases not matched to a gene; V was cut back by 4 bases and J by 6 bases. The CDR3 has 15 amino acids. The CDR3 DNA follows: TGTGCCAGCAGCCTACAGGGGGCGCTCGGCAATGAGCAGTTCTTC. Protein product: CASSLQGALGNEQFF.

The DNA of the CDR3 is TGTGCCAGCAGTTTGGGACAGTCCTTTTCCTACGAGCAGTACTTC. This sequence encodes CASSLGQSFSYEQYF. J is TRBJ2-7 and V is TRBV7-2; 7 nucleotides match TRBD1. Germline V lookup: CDR1 SGHTA, CDR2 FQGNSA. Germline trimming cut 6 bases from V and 1 base from J; bases unmatched to any gene: 9. The CDR3 runs to 15 residues. The variable domain in full, completed from reference TRBV7-2 and TRBJ2-7, reads GAGVSQSPSNKVTEKGKDVELRCDPISGHTALYWYRQSLGQGLEFLIYFQGNSAPDKSGLPSDRFSAERTGGSVSTLTIQRTQQEDSAVYLCASSLGQSFSYEQYFGPGTRLTVT.

Notes on this clone: The sample contains more than one DNA sequence encoding this CDR3. The V gene is TRBV19, the J gene TRBJ1-1; no reliable D call. The CDR3 is made up of 13 amino acids. The V end lost 1 base, the J end lost 5 bases, and 8 bases lay between the germline ends. Per the germline V gene, CDR1 is LNHDA and CDR2 is SQIVND (reference sequence). CDR3 region: CASSIVPGTEAFF. DNA of the CDR3: TGTGCCAGTAGTATAGTTCCGGGAACTGAAGCTTTCTTT.

The chain is built from TRBV7-9 and TRBJ1-2; TRBD1 matches 7 bases. V dropped 11 bases and J dropped 1; count of bases not matched to a gene: 4. CDR1 is SEHNR, CDR2 FQNEAQ, per germline (reference sequence). CDR3 length: 12 residues. The DNA for the CDR3 is TGTGCCGGGGACAGCAATAACTATGGCTACACCTTC. Protein sequence: CAGDSNNYGYTF.

The chain is built from TRBV28 and TRBJ1-6; TRBD1 aligns across 8 bases. The length of the CDR3 is 17 residues. Germline V gene lookup returns CDR1 MDHEN and CDR2 SYDVKM. V gave up 3 bases and J gave up 0 bases; unmatched junction bases: 4. DNA of the CDR3: TGTGCCAGCAGTTTTGGGACAGGTGGCTCCTATAATTCACCCCTCCACTTT. Protein: CASSFGTGGSYNSPLHF.

The chain links TRBV28 to TRBJ1-5; D gene ambiguous. CDR1 is MDHEN and CDR2 is SYDVKM in the germline V gene. The CDR3 length is 14 residues. Trimming pared 6 bases from V and 2 bases from J, leaving 11 bases between. CDR3 loop: CASSLFPGNQPQHF. Here the CDR3 DNA reads TGTGCCAGCAGCCTTTTCCCGGGCAATCAGCCCCAGCATTTT.

For the CDR3, the DNA is TGTGCCAGCAGCTGGGGGGGACCTAACTACGAGCAGTACTTC. Its protein product is CASSWGGPNYEQYF. The chain combines TRBV5-6 with TRBJ2-7, with 7 positions matching TRBD2. Germline V lookup: CDR1 SGHDT, CDR2 YYEEEE. With 3 bases clipped from V and 3 bases from J, the junction kept 6 bases outside the gene matches. The CDR3 covers 14 residues.

V usage is TRBV28 and J usage is TRBJ2-5, with 7 bases that match TRBD1. V lost 7 bases, J lost 1 base, and 3 bases stayed unmatched. CDR1 and CDR2 (germline): MDHEN, SYDVKM. The CDR3 is made up of 13 amino acids. The CDR3 loop reads CASTGTVQETQYF. The CDR3 nucleotides are TGTGCCAGCACCGGGACAGTCCAAGAGACCCAGTACTTC.

The gene calls are TRBV12-3 or TRBV12-4 and TRBJ1-5; D uncertain. V was clipped by 6 bases and J by 5 bases, with 5 bases between them. This CDR3 spans 11 amino acids. In nucleotides, the CDR3 is TGTGCCAGCAGAATCGATCAGCCCCAGCATTTT. It translates to CASRIDQPQHF.

V is TRBV23-1 and J is TRBJ2-1, with 7 positions matching TRBD1. TRBV23-1 falls under the ORF class, with uncertain function. V shed 2 bases, J shed 7 bases, and the junction held 11 bases outside the gene matches. The CDR3 has 16 amino acids. The CDR3 region has the DNA TGCGCCAGCAGTCAACAAGCCGGGACAGACGGGAATGAGCAGTTCTTC. It is translated as CASSQQAGTDGNEQFF.

CDR3 in DNA: TGTGCCAGTAGTAGGGGGACAGGGGTGAACACTGAAGCTTTCTTT. Amino acid sequence: CASSRGTGVNTEAFF. This rearrangement joins TRBV19 to TRBJ1-1, with 10 bases matching TRBD1. The germline gives CDR1 LNHDA, CDR2 SQIVND (reference sequence). V lost 4 bases to trimming and J lost 0 bases; unmatched junction nucleotides: 2. This CDR3 comprises 15 residues.

The sample holds one count of this clone. The J gene is TRBJ2-2, the V gene TRBV6-1; possible D gene TRBD1, 6 bases. The germline gives CDR1 MNHNS, CDR2 SASEGT. Trimming took off 2 bases at V and 1 base at J, with 8 bases between the two ends. The CDR3 covers 15 residues. Here the CDR3 DNA reads TGTGCCAGCAGTGAAAGCAGGGGGAACACCGGGGAGCTGTTTTTT. Translating it yields CASSESRGNTGELFF.

V and J are TRBV6-1 and TRBJ1-6; D unresolved. V was pared by 0 bases and J by 7 bases, with 7 bases between. CDR1 and CDR2 from the germline V gene are MNHNS and SASEGT. The CDR3 is 14 residues long. Here the CDR3 DNA reads TGTGCCAGCAGTGAAGCGCCGAGCAATTCACCCCTCCACTTT. It specifies CASSEAPSNSPLHF.

Written as DNA, the CDR3 is TGTGCCAGCAGATCTACAGGGGCCCTTAATCAGCCCCAGCATTTT. It codes for CASRSTGALNQPQHF. The chain combines TRBV27 with TRBJ1-5, with 7 positions matching TRBD1. CDR3 length equals 15 residues. The V gene's germline CDR1 is MNHEY and CDR2 SMNVEV (reference sequence). With 6 bases clipped from V and 4 bases from J, the junction kept 9 bases outside the gene matches.

The chain links TRBV6-6 to TRBJ1-2, with 7 nucleotides matching TRBD1. Looked up from germline, CDR1 is MNHNY and CDR2 is SVGAGI (reference sequence). The CDR3 is 15 amino acids. With 2 bases clipped from V and 7 bases from J, the junction kept 10 bases outside the gene matches. CDR3 in DNA: TGTGCCAGCAGTTACGGGGTACAGGGGAATTCTGGCTACACCTTC. Its protein is CASSYGVQGNSGYTF.

This rearrangement joins TRBV24-1 to TRBJ2-1; 10 bases line up with TRBD1. Per germline, CDR1 KGHDR and CDR2 SFDVKD. The trim removed 3 bases at V and 6 bases at J, leaving 10 bases unmatched. This CDR3 has 17 residues. CDR3 region: CATSDSSGQGTSNEQFF. CDR3 in DNA: TGTGCCACCAGTGATAGCTCGGGACAGGGGACGAGCAATGAGCAGTTCTTC.

The chain links TRBV19 to TRBJ2-2, with TRBD1 identical over 7 bases. Germline V lookup: CDR1 LNHDA, CDR2 SQIVND (reference sequence). Germline trimming cut 3 bases from V and 2 bases from J; bases unmatched to any gene: 6. The CDR3 spans 16 residues. The CDR3 coding sequence is TGTGCCAGTAGTATTCGGGACAGATCAAACACCGGGGAGCTGTTTTTT. The encoded protein is CASSIRDRSNTGELFF.

The V and J genes are TRBV7-2 and TRBJ2-7; TRBD1 matches at 11 bases. J was trimmed by 4 bases and V by 3 bases; bases with no gene match: 2. The germline CDR1 and CDR2 sequences are SGHTA and FQGNSA. The CDR3 sequence is 14 residues long. The CDR3 nucleotides are TGTGCCAGCAGCTTTGGGACAGGGGGTTACGAGCAGTACTTC. Its translation is CASSFGTGGYEQYF.